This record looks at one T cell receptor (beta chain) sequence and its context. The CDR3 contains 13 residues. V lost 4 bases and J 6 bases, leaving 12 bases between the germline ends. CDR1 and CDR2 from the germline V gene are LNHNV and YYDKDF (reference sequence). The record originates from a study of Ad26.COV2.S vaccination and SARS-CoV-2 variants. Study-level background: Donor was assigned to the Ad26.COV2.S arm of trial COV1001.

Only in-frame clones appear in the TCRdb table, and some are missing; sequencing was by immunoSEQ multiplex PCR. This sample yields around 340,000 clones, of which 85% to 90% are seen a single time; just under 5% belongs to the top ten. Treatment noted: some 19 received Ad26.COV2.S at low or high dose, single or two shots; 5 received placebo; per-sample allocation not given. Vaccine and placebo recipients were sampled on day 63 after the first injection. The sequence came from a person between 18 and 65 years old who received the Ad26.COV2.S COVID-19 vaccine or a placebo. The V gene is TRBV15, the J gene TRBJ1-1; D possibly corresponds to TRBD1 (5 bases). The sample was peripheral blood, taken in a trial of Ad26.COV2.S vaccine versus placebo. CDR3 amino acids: CATSTRDSAEAFF. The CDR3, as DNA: TGTGCCACCAGCACCAGGGATAGCGCTGAAGCTTTCTTT. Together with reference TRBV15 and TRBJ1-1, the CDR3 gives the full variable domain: DAMVIQNPRYQVTQFGKPVTLSCSQTLNHNVMYWYQQKSSQAPKLLFHYYDKDFNNEADTPDNFQSRRPNTSFCFLDIRSPGLGDTAMYLCATSTRDSAEAFFGQGTRLTVV.